The 16 T cell receptor beta chains below all came from one sample that was sequenced in a study of high-grade serous ovarian cancer treatment subgroups. Assay: immunoSEQ multiplex PCR; the TCRdb copy retains only in-frame clones and omits some. The sample includes 35,000 to 45,000 clones, 79% seen only once; the top ten take approximately 3.1%. The tumor samples were collected prior to definitive surgery or chemotherapy. The source material was tumor tissue. The receptors derive from a human donor with high-grade serous ovarian cancer.

CDR3 protein: CASSQGEGRGTIAKNIQYF. In nucleotides, the CDR3 is TGCGCCAGCAGCCAGGGCGAGGGGAGGGGAACTATAGCCAAAAACATTCAGTACTTC. The rearrangement links TRBV4-3 to TRBJ2-4; TRBD2 aligns across 7 bases. V shed 3 bases, J shed 0 bases, and the junction held 14 bases outside the gene matches. The CDR3 is made up of 19 amino acids. From germline, CDR1 is LGHNA and CDR2 YSLEER.

The chain combines TRBV27 with TRBJ2-7, with TRBD1 identical over 8 bases. The CDR3 is 15 residues long. V lost 5 bases and J lost 1; bases outside the gene matches: 7. The germline CDR1 and CDR2 sequences are MNHEY and SMNVEV (reference sequence). The CDR3, as DNA: TGTGCCAGCAGTCGGACCGGGACAGGATCCTACGAGCAGTACTTC. Its translation is CASSRTGTGSYEQYF.

The chain carries TRBV6-1 and TRBJ1-5; 8 positions agree with TRBD1. With 10 bases clipped from V and 3 bases from J, the junction kept 5 bases outside the gene matches. Germline values: CDR1 MNHNS, CDR2 SASEGT. The CDR3 length is 13 residues. CDR3 residues: CATRTGTNQPQHF. The CDR3 region has the DNA TGTGCCACCCGGACAGGGACCAATCAGCCCCAGCATTTT.

About this clone: The junction does not match germline at one end; this may be a read error. The chain has TRBV11-3 and TRBJ1-4; D remains ambiguous. There are 12 residues in the CDR3. Looked up from germline, CDR1 is SGHNT and CDR2 is YENEEA. CDR3 bases: TGTGCCAGCAGCCTAGAGAGGGAAAAACTGTTTTTT. It specifies CASSLEREKLFF.

The V call is TRBV5-1, the J call TRBJ2-2; D unresolved. V lost 1 base and J 3 bases, leaving 10 bases between the germline ends. The germline CDR1 and CDR2 sequences are SGHRS and YFSETQ. The CDR3 loop spans 15 amino acids. CDR3: CASSLYGSHTGELFF. CDR3 in DNA: TGCGCCAGCAGCTTGTACGGCAGCCACACCGGGGAGCTGTTTTTT.

Comments on this clone: Within the sample, other DNA sequences also encode this same CDR3. V and J are TRBV9 and TRBJ2-1; TRBD2 might be the D (5 bases). Germline lookup yields CDR1 SGDLS and CDR2 YYNGEE. This CDR3 spans 12 amino acids. Trimming took off 0 bases at V and 9 bases at J, with 7 bases between the two ends. This CDR3 is CASSVGRGEQFF. The CDR3 DNA follows: TGTGCCAGCAGCGTAGGTCGGGGTGAGCAGTTCTTC.

V usage is TRBV4-1 and J usage is TRBJ2-2, with 14 bases matching TRBD2. With V trimmed by 4 bases and J by 8 bases, 12 bases remained unmatched. This CDR3 is built from 18 residues. The V gene's germline CDR1 is MGHRA and CDR2 YSYEKL. The CDR3, as DNA: TGCGCCAGCAGCCGTCCGCCCGGGACTAGCGGGAGTATAGGGGAGCTGTTTTTT. Protein product: CASSRPPGTSGSIGELFF.

The CDR3 region is CASSQASLNTGELFF. DNA for the CDR3: TGTGCCAGCAGCCAAGCCAGCCTGAACACCGGGGAGCTGTTTTTT. This chain links TRBV4-2 with TRBJ2-2; D is unresolved. Germline V CDR1 and CDR2: LGHNA, YNFKEQ. CDR3 length: 15 amino acids. Trimming pared 1 base from V and 1 base from J, leaving 7 bases between.

This chain joins TRBV4-2 and TRBJ1-2, with D possibly matching TRBD1 (5 bases). CDR3 length equals 17 residues. CDR1 is LGHNA, CDR2 YNFKEQ, per germline. V lost 0 bases and J lost 0, with 14 bases in between. CDR3 nucleotide sequence: TGTGCCAGCAGCCAAGAAACGGAGAGGGGATCTAACTATGGCTACACCTTC. This codes for CASSQETERGSNYGYTF.

This clone came up a few times. The chain links TRBV6-5 to TRBJ1-2; 8 nucleotides match TRBD1. The CDR3 has 13 amino acids. V lost 3 bases and J lost 7; bases outside the gene matches: 4. Germline CDR1 reads MNHEY; CDR2 reads SVGAGI. The CDR3 sequence: CASSYQGAVGYTF. Here the CDR3 DNA reads TGTGCCAGCAGTTATCAGGGGGCGGTTGGCTACACCTTC.

The V call is TRBV28, the J call TRBJ2-3; D is unresolved. The CDR3 loop spans 13 amino acids. Germline-derived CDR1 and CDR2 are MDHEN and SYDVKM. Trimming pared 3 bases from V and 2 bases from J, leaving 6 bases between. CDR3 protein: CASSFHTTDTQYF. CDR3 nucleotide sequence: TGTGCCAGCAGTTTCCACACCACAGATACGCAGTATTTT.

This chain connects TRBV4-2 to TRBJ2-7, with TRBD1 matching 10 bases. The CDR3 length is 14 residues. V dropped 3 bases and J dropped 1; count of bases not matched to a gene: 0. Looked up from germline, CDR1 is LGHNA and CDR2 is YNFKEQ. The CDR3 region has the DNA TGTGCCAGCAGCCAGGGACAGGGGTCCTACGAGCAGTACTTC. It translates to CASSQGQGSYEQYF.

The chain uses TRBV4-3 and TRBJ2-3; D possibly corresponds to TRBD2 (5 bases). This CDR3 comprises 15 residues. Trimming shortened V by 0 bases and J by 4 bases, and 11 bases separated the two germline ends. Germline CDR1 LGHNA, CDR2 YSLEER. CDR3 loop: CASSQDRGYADTQYF. CDR3 in DNA: TGCGCCAGCAGCCAAGATCGGGGTTACGCAGATACGCAGTATTTT.

V usage is TRBV6-4 and J usage is TRBJ2-3; D might be TRBD1 or TRBD2, each matching 6 bases. In germline, CDR1 is MRHNA, CDR2 SNTAGT. The CDR3 contains 16 residues. Between the trimmed V and J ends, which lost 2 bases and 5 bases, there was a span of 17 bases. In nucleotides, the CDR3 is TGTGCCAGCAGTGACCGGAGGGGGGAGCCCTTAGATACGCAGTATTTT. Amino acids: CASSDRRGEPLDTQYF.

The chain is built from TRBV27 and TRBJ1-2, with TRBD1 as a possible D gene (5 bases). Germline assignment: CDR1 MNHEY and CDR2 SMNVEV (reference sequence). V was cut by 8 bases and J by 3 bases, with 13 bases left in between. CDR3 size: 13 residues. DNA of the CDR3: TGTGCCAGCGGACCGGGACTCGACTATGGCTACACCTTC. Translation: CASGPGLDYGYTF.

The chain recombines TRBV5-6 with TRBJ2-3; D possibly matches TRBD1 or TRBD2 (5 bases each). This CDR3 region has 16 residues. Germline lookup yields CDR1 SGHDT and CDR2 YYEEEE. The V end lost 0 bases, the J end lost 7 bases, and 18 bases lay between the germline ends. In DNA form, the CDR3 reads TGTGCCAGCAGCTTGGGGGACCCTCGGATAGGGCATACGCAGTATTTT. Translating it yields CASSLGDPRIGHTQYF.